What follows is one T cell receptor (beta chain) and its context. Germline values: CDR1 MDHEN, CDR2 SYDVKM. CDR3 size: 17 residues. V lost 5 bases and J lost 9; bases outside the gene matches: 15. Generated by immunoSEQ multiplex PCR, the TCRdb table keeps only in-frame clones and is missing some. The repertoire holds 100,000 to 150,000 clones, with 70% to 90% as singletons. These data originate in a study of control samples from healthy donors and cancer patients. Specimen: blood. The gene calls are TRBV28 and TRBJ1-6; TRBD1 agrees at 8 bases. This sequence originates from a man in his sixties in good health. The CDR3 here is CASSQPLGTGVGSPLHF. CDR3 DNA: TGTGCCAGCAGTCAACCCCTGGGGACAGGCGTTGGTTCACCCCTCCACTTT.